Described below is a single T cell receptor (beta chain) sequence and its context. The sample belongs to a study of OX40 agonist ivuxolimab in advanced cancers. Germline lookup yields CDR1 MGHRA and CDR2 YSYEKL. The length of the CDR3 is 14 residues. V was clipped by 6 bases and J by 0 bases, with 9 bases between them. The repertoire was sequenced with immunoSEQ multiplex PCR; TCRdb's copy has only in-frame clones and lacks some. The profile shows around 39,000 clones, about four fifths of them singletons. The source of this sequence is an adult with an advanced solid tumor such as melanoma, head and neck, liver or kidney cancer. The sequences come from CD4+ or CD8+ T cells sorted from blood, collected in a trial of the OX40 agonist ivuxolimab. The chain links TRBV4-1 to TRBJ1-5, with no clear D. CDR3: CASSLTGSNQPQHF. The CDR3 nucleotides read TGCGCCAGCAGTCTGACCGGTAGCAATCAGCCCCAGCATTTT.